This is a list of T cell receptor beta chains from one sample in a study of blood T cell repertoires in COVID-19. The repertoire was sequenced with immunoSEQ multiplex PCR; TCRdb's copy has only in-frame clones and lacks some. The sample includes about 62,000 clones, roughly 86% of them seen just once. Sequenced material: peripheral blood. These TCRs come from a man between 65 and 85 years old with acute or convalescent COVID-19. Each CDR3 is given without its conserved first and last residue.

>TRBJ1-1|TRBV24-1
ATGTGNEAF
>TRBJ2-1|TRBV6-5
ASRKERGGVYEQF
>TRBJ1-1|TRBV2
ASSDGQTAAEAF
>TRBJ2-1|TRBV5-4
ASSSAGGEAFNEQF
>TRBJ2-2|TRBV19
ASIRSAGGTGELF
>TRBJ1-2|TRBV2
ASSDTKQGQGYT
>TRBJ1-4|TRBV13
ASSPGTDVNEKLF
>TRBJ2-5|TRBV3-1/TRBV3-2
ASSSSAAGETQY
>TRBJ2-7|TRBV2
ASRRETSYEQY
>TRBJ2-7|TRBV12-5
ASGPPGAGGIYEQY
>TRBJ1-1|TRBV4-1
ASSQSQGNTEAF
>TRBJ2-2|TRBV7-2
ASPRGDRGSNTGELF
>TRBJ1-1|TRBV20-1
SARGQDKLF
>TRBJ2-3|TRBV7-2
ASSRRSAGGQDTQY
>TRBJ2-5|TRBV5-4
ASSLARAGGQETQY
>TRBJ2-1|TRBV6-5
ANRQGANNEQF
>TRBJ1-2|TRBV9
ASSVEPHGQNYGYT
>TRBJ1-6|TRBV10-3
AISEGQGNSPLH
>TRBJ1-2|TRBV6-1
ASSEQTGIYGYT
>TRBJ1-2|TRBV19
ASSTRTAADQYGYT
>TRBJ1-5|TRBV19
ASSIIPGQVLSNQPQH
>TRBJ2-6|TRBV19
ASSIALGSGANVLT
>TRBJ1-4|TRBV7-2
ASSPPTAGVEKLF
>TRBJ2-7|TRBV23-1
ASSQQGLKTYEQY
>TRBJ2-1|TRBV24-1
ATSDPTSGSYNEQF
>TRBJ1-6|TRBV5-1
ASSLAVSRFGSPLH
>TRBJ2-1|TRBV2
ASGLAGYNEQF
>TRBJ1-3|TRBV21-1
ASSKTPPGGNTIY
>TRBJ2-7|TRBV29-1
SVEVSGASYEQY
>TRBJ2-3|TRBV27
ASSPIGGGRTDTQY
>TRBJ1-2|TRBV3-1/TRBV3-2
ASSQDRGGFGYT
>TRBJ2-1|TRBV6-4
ASSDGTGGPDEQF
>TRBJ2-7|TRBV3-1/TRBV3-2
ASSQGLRGSEQY
>TRBJ2-5|TRBV28
ASRSTGKRKEY
>TRBJ2-7|TRBV12-3/TRBV12-4
ASTDEGKEQY
>TRBJ1-4|TRBV11-2
ASSATGGANEKLF
>TRBJ2-3|TRBV6-5
ASSYAGQGISDTQY
>TRBJ1-5|TRBV5-1
ASSLDGGDQPQH
>TRBJ1-2|TRBV10-2
ASSEQQGGTHDYGYT
>TRBJ1-1|TRBV9
ASRGLMNTEAF
>TRBJ2-3|TRBV11-2
ASSSLDTQY